What follows are 31 T cell receptor beta chains derived from one specimen sequenced in a study of T cells in Graves' hyperthyroidism and ophthalmopathy. Regions amplified from RNA transcripts were the TCR beta CDR3 regions. The primer set for the first-round RT-PCR of the TCR CDR3 was HTBI. TCRdb reanalysed the multiplex PCR reads using MiXCR and keeps one entry per CDR3 protein. In the table there are around 260,000 distinct CDR3 sequences, about 25% of which are singletons. The specimen was blood. The receptors here all came from a man between 40 and 49 years old with Graves' hyperthyroidism that later progressed to Graves' ophthalmopathy.

V gene TRBV7-2 combines with J gene TRBJ2-5, with D perhaps TRBD2 (5 bases). V was clipped by 6 bases and J by 7 bases, with 9 bases between them. The CDR3 is 11 amino acids. In germline, CDR1 is SGHTA, CDR2 FQGNSA. CDR3 nucleotide sequence: TGTGCCAGCAGGAATCGGGGGACCCAGTACTTC. As protein: CASRNRGTQYF.

This clonotype was seen many times. The chain employs TRBV20-1 and TRBJ2-2; D is unclear. CDR3 length equals 13 residues. V was trimmed by 5 bases and J by 6 bases, leaving 13 bases between them. The V gene's germline CDR1 is DFQATT and CDR2 SNEGSKA (reference sequence). The CDR3 nucleotides read TGCAGTGCTTCAGACATGCACGCCGGGGAGCTGTTTTTT. This encodes CSASDMHAGELFF.

This clonotype was recorded many times. This chain's CDR3 is CASTPPGGTEAFF. Written as DNA, the CDR3 is TGTGCCAGCACCCCCCCGGGGGGCACTGAAGCTTTCTTT. The chain recombines TRBV28 with TRBJ1-1; possibly TRBD1 for D (5 bases). The CDR3 is made up of 13 amino acids. Trimming stripped 7 bases from V and 4 bases from J, with 13 bases between. The germline V gene has CDR1 MDHEN and CDR2 SYDVKM.

The chain carries TRBV27 and TRBJ1-5, with 8 bases matching TRBD1. From germline, CDR1 is MNHEY and CDR2 SMNVEV (reference sequence). Trimming at V came to 6 bases and at J to 0 bases, leaving 7 bases not matched to a gene. This CDR3 has 16 amino acids. The CDR3 is CASSPRTGYSNQPQHF. CDR3 sequence (DNA): TGTGCCAGCAGCCCCCGGACAGGGTATAGCAATCAGCCCCAGCATTTT.

This clonotype was recorded many times. V is TRBV24-1 and J is TRBJ2-3; 8 bases are a match to TRBD2. Germline V gene sequence: CDR1 KGHDR, CDR2 SFDVKD. The ends lost 0 bases at V and 0 bases at J; junction bases unmatched: 7. The CDR3 length is 18 residues. The CDR3 sequence is CATSDLTPLAGSTDTQYF. DNA for the CDR3: TGTGCCACCAGTGATTTGACCCCATTAGCGGGAAGCACAGATACGCAGTATTTT.

This clonotype was counted ten times or more. The V call is TRBV20-1, the J call TRBJ2-7; D gene uncertain. This CDR3 is 17 amino acids long. Germline CDR1 reads DFQATT; CDR2 reads SNEGSKA (reference sequence). Trimming cost V 0 bases and J 0 bases, with 18 bases left between them. The CDR3 DNA reads as TGCAGTGCTAGAGATATTCATCCCGGCGGTTTCTCCTACGAGCAGTACTTC. It yields the protein CSARDIHPGGFSYEQYF.

This clonotype was seen ten or more times. The chain is built from TRBV15 and TRBJ1-2; TRBD1 agrees at 8 bases. V gave up 6 bases and J gave up 3 bases; unmatched junction bases: 9. There are 15 residues in the CDR3. Germline assignment: CDR1 LNHNV and CDR2 YYDKDF (reference sequence). The CDR3 sequence: CATRDRVLFDYGYTF. The CDR3 nucleotides read TGTGCCACCAGGGACAGGGTGCTTTTTGACTATGGCTACACCTTC.

This clonotype has a handful of counts. The chain couples TRBV5-5 to TRBJ2-7; no firm D call. The V gene's germline CDR1 is SGHKS and CDR2 YYEKEE (reference sequence). The CDR3 runs 14 residues. V was pared by 1 base and J by 0 bases, with 8 bases between. CDR3 sequence reads: CASSLLQASYEQYF. The DNA for the CDR3 is TGTGCCAGCAGCTTGTTGCAGGCCTCCTACGAGCAGTACTTC.

This clonotype was found many times. J is TRBJ1-5 and V is TRBV12-3 or TRBV12-4; D perhaps matches TRBD1 (5 bases). V shed 6 bases and J shed 7 bases, with 13 bases lying between them. CDR3 length equals 13 residues. CDR3 bases: TGTGCCAGCAGCGTCGCCAGGGCCCAGCCCCAGCATTTT. Residues: CASSVARAQPQHF.

The table lists this clonotype with many counts. The chain carries TRBV7-9 and TRBJ2-7; D might be TRBD1 (6 bases). V shed 9 bases and J shed 3 bases, with 21 bases lying between them. The CDR3 has 15 residues. The germline V gene encodes CDR1 SEHNR and CDR2 FQNEAQ (reference sequence). The chain's CDR3 is CASQAYRETNYEQYF. For the CDR3, the DNA is TGTGCCAGTCAGGCGTACAGGGAGACGAACTACGAGCAGTACTTC.

This clonotype came up many times. The genes are TRBV10-3 and TRBJ2-5; 9 nucleotides match TRBD2. CDR1 ENHRY and CDR2 SYGVKD come from the germline V gene. The CDR3 totals 20 residues. Trimming cost V 3 bases and J 0 bases; bases outside gene matches: 17. CDR3 residues: CAISELSGTSTQSYQETQYF. The CDR3 nucleotides read TGTGCCATCAGTGAACTTTCCGGGACTAGCACCCAATCGTACCAAGAGACCCAGTACTTC.

This clonotype was seen many times. This chain links TRBV12-3 or TRBV12-4 with TRBJ1-2; a possible D gene is TRBD1 (6 bases). The CDR3 is 13 amino acids. Trimming removed 6 bases from V and 5 bases from J, with 13 bases in between. CDR3 nucleotides: TGTGCCAGCAGCACTTGGACAGATTATGGCTACACCTTC. It codes for CASSTWTDYGYTF.

In its sample, this clonotype was seen many times. The chain uses TRBV19 and TRBJ1-2; D remains unclear. The V gene lost 6 bases and the J gene lost 3 bases, with 11 bases spanning the gap. Germline V CDR1 and CDR2: LNHDA, SQIVND (reference sequence). The CDR3 has 13 residues. In DNA, the CDR3 is TGTGCCAGTAGCCCCCAGGCAGACTATGGCTACACCTTC. It translates to CASSPQADYGYTF. Full variable domain (remainder filled in from reference TRBV19 and TRBJ1-2): DGGITQSPKYLFRKEGQNVTLSCEQNLNHDAMYWYRQDPGQGLRLIYYSQIVNDFQKGDIAEGYSVSREKKESFPLTVTSAQKNPTAFYLCASSPQADYGYTFGSGTRLTVV.

This clonotype was picked up many times. This rearrangement joins TRBV12-3 or TRBV12-4 to TRBJ2-7; 9 bases map to TRBD2. Trimming at V came to 5 bases and at J to 3 bases, leaving 11 bases not matched to a gene. The CDR3 totals 16 residues. The CDR3 loop reads CASSPQGTSRGYEQYF. CDR3 in DNA: TGTGCCAGCAGTCCCCAGGGGACTAGCAGGGGCTACGAGCAGTACTTC.

This clonotype was counted a few times. This chain connects TRBV28 to TRBJ2-3; 12 bases line up with TRBD2. The CDR3 contains 16 residues. The trim removed 3 bases at V and 11 bases at J, leaving 12 bases unmatched. Germline V gene data show CDR1 as MDHEN and CDR2 as SYDVKM. CDR3: CASSLRLAGERTGQYF. The CDR3 nucleotides read TGTGCCAGCAGTTTGAGACTAGCGGGAGAGCGAACGGGGCAGTATTTT.

This clonotype came up many times. The genes are TRBV29-1 and TRBJ1-1; D is ambiguous. CDR1 and CDR2 (germline): SQVTM, ANQGSEA. The V and J ends lost 3 bases and 1 base respectively, with 9 bases between them. CDR3 length equals 13 residues. CDR3 nucleotides: TGCAGCGTTGATTCGGATGCGAACACTGAAGCTTTCTTT. As protein: CSVDSDANTEAFF.

V and J are TRBV29-1 and TRBJ2-7; tentatively, D is TRBD1 (6 bases). Per germline, CDR1 SQVTM and CDR2 ANQGSEA. This CDR3 is built from 12 residues. Trimming stripped 4 bases from V and 2 bases from J, with 9 bases between. The CDR3 loop reads CSVGRGAYEQYF. Written as DNA, the CDR3 is TGCAGCGTTGGCAGGGGCGCCTACGAGCAGTACTTC.

This clonotype appeared many times. The rearrangement joins TRBV2 to TRBJ1-1, with D possibly being TRBD1 (5 bases). This CDR3 is 17 amino acids long. Germline CDR1 is SNHLY and CDR2 is FYNNEI. The ends were cut back, 3 bases at V and 0 bases at J, with 17 bases in the middle. The CDR3 bases are TGTGCCAGCAGTGATGGTGGGGACGTCAACATGAACACTGAAGCTTTCTTT. Amino acids: CASSDGGDVNMNTEAFF.

This clonotype was counted many times. CDR3: CASSYGGSGPNYGYTF. CDR3 coding DNA: TGTGCCAGCAGTTACGGTGGCAGCGGCCCTAACTATGGCTACACCTTC. The rearrangement links TRBV6-5 to TRBJ1-2; D remains ambiguous. The CDR3 has 16 residues. Germline-derived CDR1 and CDR2 are MNHEY and SVGAGI. Trimming pared 2 bases from V and 0 bases from J, leaving 13 bases between.

This clonotype has a count of ten or more. This chain connects TRBV18 to TRBJ1-1; perhaps TRBD1 as D (6 bases). The V end lost 3 bases, the J end lost 2 bases, and 13 bases lay between the germline ends. The CDR3 loop spans 15 amino acids. Germline values: CDR1 KGHSH, CDR2 LQKENI. The CDR3 here is CASSPGHARNTEAFF. In nucleotides, the CDR3 is TGTGCCAGCTCACCGGGACACGCTAGAAACACTGAAGCTTTCTTT.

This clonotype showed up many times. CDR3 nucleotides: TGTGCCAGCAGTTACCGCGGGGGGAGGGACTACACCTTC. This codes for CASSYRGGRDYTF. The rearrangement joins TRBV6-5 to TRBJ1-2; tentatively, D is TRBD1 (5 bases). The germline CDR1 and CDR2 sequences are MNHEY and SVGAGI. V dropped 2 bases and J dropped 10 bases, with 14 bases sitting between them. CDR3 length equals 13 residues.

The rearrangement links TRBV19 to TRBJ2-5; unclear D gene. The CDR3 runs 14 residues. V was cut by 7 bases and J by 4 bases, with 16 bases left in between. Germline-derived CDR1 and CDR2 are LNHDA and SQIVND (reference sequence). This CDR3 is CASIGNRVGETQYF. The CDR3 DNA sequence: TGTGCCAGTATAGGGAATCGGGTAGGAGAGACCCAGTACTTC.

The CDR3 region is CSARDHPAGGDTGELFF. Written as DNA, the CDR3 is TGCAGTGCTAGAGATCACCCAGCGGGAGGTGATACCGGGGAGCTGTTTTTT. This chain links TRBV20-1 with TRBJ2-2; TRBD2 matches 9 bases. V trimming: 0 bases; J trimming: 5 bases; junction bases outside the gene matches: 10. Germline lookup yields CDR1 DFQATT and CDR2 SNEGSKA (reference sequence). The CDR3 is 17 amino acids.

This clonotype was recorded at least ten times. This chain connects TRBV6-1 to TRBJ2-7, with 11 bases lining up with TRBD2. Per the germline V gene, CDR1 is MNHNS and CDR2 is SASEGT. The CDR3 runs to 15 residues. V was pared by 4 bases and J by 2 bases, with 4 bases of the junction left unmatched. The CDR3 nucleotides read TGTGCCAGCAGTGCGCGACTAGCGGGAACCTACGAGCAGTACTTC. This gives the protein CASSARLAGTYEQYF.

The chain recombines TRBV5-1 with TRBJ2-7; D may be TRBD2 (5 bases). V was clipped by 0 bases and J by 0 bases, with 13 bases between them. The CDR3 contains 16 residues. Germline values: CDR1 SGHRS, CDR2 YFSETQ. CDR3 nucleotide sequence: TGCGCCAGCAGCTTGGTTGTTTCGGGATTCTCCTACGAGCAGTACTTC. Encoded protein: CASSLVVSGFSYEQYF.

The table lists this clonotype with many counts. This sequence joins TRBV11-3 and TRBJ2-5; perhaps TRBD2 as D (5 bases). Germline V gene lookup returns CDR1 SGHNT and CDR2 YENEEA. The CDR3 sequence is 16 residues long. Trimming cost V 4 bases and J 0 bases, with 15 bases left between them. The CDR3 spells CASSSGALAHQETQYF. The DNA of the CDR3 is TGTGCCAGCAGCTCCGGTGCTCTAGCCCACCAAGAGACCCAGTACTTC.

This clonotype was counted many times. V is TRBV2 and J is TRBJ2-7, with D unresolved. Between the trimmed V and J ends, which lost 3 bases and 3 bases, there was a span of 9 bases. CDR3 length: 13 residues. Germline lookup yields CDR1 SNHLY and CDR2 FYNNEI. CDR3 in DNA: TGTGCCAGCAGTGACCCCTCCTTCTACGAGCAGTACTTC. Translating it yields CASSDPSFYEQYF.

This clonotype was recorded at least ten times. The J gene is TRBJ2-7, the V gene TRBV11-2; 10 bases are a match to TRBD2. The CDR3 is 16 residues long. V gave up 5 bases and J gave up 0 bases; unmatched junction bases: 7. Germline CDR1 reads SGHAT; CDR2 reads FQNNGV. The CDR3 DNA sequence: TGTGCCAGCAGCCCTGGGGCTAGCGGGGGCTCCTACGAGCAGTACTTC. Encoded protein: CASSPGASGGSYEQYF.

This clonotype was counted many times. The chain recombines TRBV19 with TRBJ2-2; 7 nucleotides agree with TRBD1. This CDR3 is 14 amino acids long. Germline V CDR1 and CDR2: LNHDA, SQIVND (reference sequence). The V and J ends lost 8 bases and 6 bases, in that order; junction bases with no gene match: 9. In DNA form, the CDR3 reads TGTGCCAGTTCCCTCCAGGGGGAACCCGGGGAGCTGTTTTTT. This translates into CASSLQGEPGELFF.

The gene calls are TRBV6-2 or TRBV6-3 and TRBJ1-1; the match to TRBD1 covers 7 bases. This CDR3 comprises 13 residues. Unmatched junction bases numbered 9, after V lost 6 bases and J lost 8 bases. The germline V gene encodes CDR1 MNHEY and CDR2 SVGEGT. This chain's CDR3 is CASRAGRQGEAFF. The CDR3 coding sequence is TGTGCCAGCAGGGCCGGGCGACAGGGAGAAGCTTTCTTT.

The chain carries TRBV6-2 or TRBV6-3 and TRBJ1-2; D gene ambiguous. Germline CDR1 and CDR2: MNHEY and SVGEGT. The CDR3 spans 18 residues. Trimming cost V 0 bases and J 5 bases, with 22 bases left between them. CDR3 DNA sequence: TGTGCCAGCAGTTACTCGAGTTCCCTGTCTAGGCAGCCTTATGGCTACACCTTC. It translates to CASSYSSSLSRQPYGYTF.